Below, 10 T cell receptor beta chains from the same sample are listed, as sequenced in a study of blood T cell repertoires in COVID-19. TCRdb keeps only in-frame clones here, not all; method: immunoSEQ multiplex PCR. The sample has some 190,000 clones, approximately 85% seen once. Source material: peripheral blood. These receptors all stem from a human donor with active or convalescent COVID-19. The donor label of this sample is uncertain.

This sequence joins TRBV6-1 and TRBJ2-7, with a tentative D call TRBD2 (5 bases). The V and J ends lost 2 bases and 1 base respectively, with 15 bases between them. Per germline, CDR1 MNHNS and CDR2 SASEGT. This CDR3 comprises 16 residues. Written as DNA, the CDR3 is TGTGCCAGCAGTGAACTGGGGAGTATCGGGTCCTACGAGCAGTACTTC. This sequence encodes CASSELGSIGSYEQYF.

This chain connects TRBV4-3 to TRBJ1-6; no definite D call. V was trimmed by 1 base and J by 7 bases, leaving 14 bases between them. The CDR3 consists of 16 residues. Germline loops: CDR1 LGHNA, CDR2 YSLEER. CDR3 amino acids: CASSQGRTQGNSPLHF. Written as DNA, the CDR3 is TGCGCCAGCAGCCAAGGAAGGACTCAAGGAAATTCACCCCTCCACTTT.

This clone has a single count. CDR3 sequence: CASSLNLVGRKYGYTF. The CDR3 nucleotides read TGTGCCAGCAGTTTAAACTTGGTGGGCAGGAAATATGGCTACACCTTC. This sequence joins TRBV28 and TRBJ1-2; no definite D call. V lost 2 bases and J 5 bases, leaving 18 bases between the germline ends. The CDR3 is 16 amino acids. Germline CDR1 is MDHEN and CDR2 is SYDVKM.

The genes are TRBV6-5 and TRBJ2-3; TRBD2 matches at 9 bases. Trimming removed 8 bases from V and 3 bases from J; junction bases left unmatched: 9. The CDR3 is 15 residues long. Germline loops: CDR1 MNHEY, CDR2 SVGAGI. Written as DNA, the CDR3 is TGTGCCAGCGGAATACCGCGGGGGGGGACAGATACGCAGTATTTT. It encodes CASGIPRGGTDTQYF.

The chain links TRBV12-3 or TRBV12-4 to TRBJ2-3, with D possibly matching TRBD2 (5 bases). V was shortened by 7 bases and J by 2 bases, with 10 bases between the two germline ends. The CDR3 has 13 residues. The CDR3 DNA sequence: TGTGCCAGCAAGGACTCTAACACAGATACGCAGTATTTT. Its translation: CASKDSNTDTQYF.

The chain recombines TRBV18 with TRBJ2-7; 7 nucleotides line up with TRBD2. The V gene's germline CDR1 is KGHSH and CDR2 LQKENI. The CDR3 extends over 14 amino acids. V was clipped by 3 bases and J by 3 bases; unmatched bases: 5. CDR3 amino acids: CASSPRGDLYEQYF. CDR3 coding DNA: TGTGCCAGCTCACCCCGGGGGGACCTCTACGAGCAGTACTTC.

This chain uses TRBV6-5 with TRBJ1-4; the D gene is possibly TRBD1 (6 bases). Germline CDR1 MNHEY, CDR2 SVGAGI. The CDR3 totals 15 residues. V was cut by 2 bases and J by 7 bases, with 14 bases left in between. CDR3 residues: CASSYQTGRGEKLFF. CDR3 nucleotide sequence: TGTGCCAGCAGTTACCAGACAGGACGCGGTGAAAAACTGTTTTTT.

V gene TRBV19 combines with J gene TRBJ2-1; 9 bases agree with TRBD2. Germline-derived CDR1 and CDR2 are LNHDA and SQIVND (reference sequence). The CDR3 runs to 17 residues. The V gene end was trimmed by 6 bases and the J gene end by 0 bases; junction bases not matched to a gene: 9. Written as DNA, the CDR3 is TGTGCCAGTAGGTTCGCGGGAGGGACCAGCTCCTACAATGAGCAGTTCTTC. Protein: CASRFAGGTSSYNEQFF.

This clone was recorded a few times. The CDR3 DNA reads as TGTGCCAGCAGCGAGGACAGGGATTTTGGCTACACCTTC. Encoded protein: CASSEDRDFGYTF. The chain has TRBV2 and TRBJ1-2, with 8 bases aligning to TRBD1. The length of the CDR3 is 13 residues. CDR1 is SNHLY, CDR2 FYNNEI, per germline. The J segment lost 7 bases and the V segment lost 6 bases, leaving 7 bases of the junction unmatched.

The chain uses TRBV27 and TRBJ2-2; D unresolved. This CDR3 region has 13 residues. Germline V lookup: CDR1 MNHEY, CDR2 SMNVEV (reference sequence). V was trimmed by 3 bases and J by 6 bases, leaving 8 bases between them. The CDR3 DNA is TGTGCCAGCAGTTTTGGGCTATCCGGGGAGCTGTTTTTT. Translated, it gives CASSFGLSGELFF.